What follows is one TCR beta chain and its context. The antigen remains unidentified. This entry comes from a study of untreated major depressive disorder. Study outcomes and limitations: The sequencing tests were limited to three preselected Vbeta families.

Assay: immunoSEQ multiplex PCR; the TCRdb copy retains only in-frame clones and omits some. Of under 15,000 clones in the sample, about nine tenths are singletons; the top ten hold about 0.8%. The specimen sequenced was CD4+ T cells from PBMCs. This sequence originates from a man aged 30 to 45 with major depressive disorder.

The CDR3 coding sequence is TGTGCCAGCAGTTTAAGGACTAGCGGAGCGCTAGCCAAAAACATTCAGTACTTC. It codes for CASSLRTSGALAKNIQYF. The chain combines TRBV28 with TRBJ2-4; 10 bases line up with TRBD2. The trim removed 2 bases at V and 0 bases at J, leaving 7 bases unmatched. CDR3 size: 18 residues. The germline V gene encodes CDR1 MDHEN and CDR2 SYDVKM.